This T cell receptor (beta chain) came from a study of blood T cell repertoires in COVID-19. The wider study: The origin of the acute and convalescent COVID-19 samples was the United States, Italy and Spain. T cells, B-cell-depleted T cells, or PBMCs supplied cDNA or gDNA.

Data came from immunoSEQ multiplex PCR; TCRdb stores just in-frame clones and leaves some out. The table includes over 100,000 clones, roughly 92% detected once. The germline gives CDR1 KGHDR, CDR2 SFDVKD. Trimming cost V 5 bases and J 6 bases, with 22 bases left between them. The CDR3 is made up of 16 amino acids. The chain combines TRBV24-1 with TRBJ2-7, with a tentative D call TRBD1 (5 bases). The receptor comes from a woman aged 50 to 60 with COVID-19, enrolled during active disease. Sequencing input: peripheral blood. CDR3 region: CATSAHGQGQRGEQYF. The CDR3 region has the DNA TGTGCCACCAGTGCCCATGGCCAGGGCCAAAGAGGCGAGCAGTACTTC.